The 31 T cell receptor beta chains presented below share a single source sample, sequenced in a study of beta chain features in type 1 diabetes. Expressed TCRB transcripts got sequenced, as all isolated RNA was reverse transcribed. Only in-frame clones appear in the TCRdb table, and some are missing; sequencing was by immunoSEQ multiplex PCR. The sample includes under 450,000 clones, roughly 13% of them seen just once. The material sequenced was naive CD4+ T cells from blood. The receptors originated from a man aged 25-45 years in good health.

The rearrangement joins TRBV30 to TRBJ1-2, with 10 bases fitting TRBD1. Germline CDR1 GTSNPN, CDR2 SVGIG (reference sequence). The CDR3 covers 11 residues. With 8 bases clipped from V and 6 bases from J, the junction kept 3 bases outside the gene matches. CDR3 bases: TGTGCCCGACAGGGGGCGCATGGCTACACCTTC. This translates into CARQGAHGYTF.

V usage is TRBV7-9 and J usage is TRBJ2-2; D gene ambiguous. Germline CDR1 is SEHNR and CDR2 is FQNEAQ (reference sequence). This CDR3 region has 13 residues. The V end was cut by 7 bases, the J end by 5 bases, with 11 bases between. Here the CDR3 DNA reads TGTGCCAGCACCAAAAGAATGACCGGGGAGCTGTTTTTT. This encodes CASTKRMTGELFF.

A remark on this clone: The same CDR3 is also encoded by other DNA sequences in this sample. The J gene is TRBJ1-2, the V gene TRBV27; TRBD1 is a possible D gene (6 bases). CDR3 length: 13 residues. The germline V gene encodes CDR1 MNHEY and CDR2 SMNVEV (reference sequence). Trimming stripped 5 bases from V and 2 bases from J, with 9 bases between. The CDR3 loop reads CASSRTENYGYTF. CDR3 sequence (DNA): TGTGCCAGCAGTAGGACAGAGAACTATGGCTACACCTTC.

Only a few counts were recorded for this clone. J is TRBJ2-5 and V is TRBV9; D may be TRBD1 or TRBD2 (5 bases each). The germline V gene has CDR1 SGDLS and CDR2 YYNGEE. Trimming cost V 4 bases and J 4 bases, with 20 bases left between them. This CDR3 spans 16 amino acids. CDR3 sequence (DNA): TGTGCCAGCAGCCCACACTCCGGGACCTCCAGAGAGACCCAGTACTTC. Protein sequence: CASSPHSGTSRETQYF.

V gene TRBV4-1 combines with J gene TRBJ2-5, with D perhaps matching TRBD1 (6 bases). Looked up from germline, CDR1 is MGHRA and CDR2 is YSYEKL. CDR3 length equals 16 residues. The ends were cut back, 2 bases at V and 2 bases at J, with 15 bases in the middle. The CDR3 sequence: CASSQPVGAGQETQYF. As DNA, the CDR3 is TGCGCCAGCAGCCAACCCGTGGGGGCGGGTCAAGAGACCCAGTACTTC.

The chain is built from TRBV5-4 and TRBJ2-3; 10 bases align to TRBD1. The CDR3 loop spans 16 amino acids. The germline V gene has CDR1 SGHNT and CDR2 YYREEE (reference sequence). The ends lost 4 bases at V and 4 bases at J; junction bases unmatched: 9. In nucleotides, the CDR3 is TGTGCCAGCAGCAAAAGGGACAGGGGTGGCGCAGATACGCAGTATTTT. The encoded protein is CASSKRDRGGADTQYF.

This clone has only a few counts. This chain joins TRBV9 and TRBJ1-1; D is unresolved. Germline V gene data show CDR1 as SGDLS and CDR2 as YYNGEE. The V end was cut by 0 bases, the J end by 1 base, with 10 bases between. This CDR3 is built from 15 residues. The CDR3, as DNA: TGTGCCAGCAGCGTAGCCCCGCGGCGGAACACTGAAGCTTTCTTT. This codes for CASSVAPRRNTEAFF.

The chain is built from TRBV12-5 and TRBJ2-1; TRBD2 matches 9 bases. In germline, CDR1 is LGHNT, CDR2 FRNRAP. J gave up 5 bases and V 6 bases, and 8 bases lay outside the gene matches. The CDR3 spans 15 residues. This CDR3 reads CASGPGLAMNNEQFF. In nucleotides, the CDR3 is TGTGCTAGTGGGCCTGGACTAGCGATGAACAATGAGCAGTTCTTC.

As concerns this clone: The junction differs from germline at one of its ends, possibly a read error. The CDR3 loop reads CASRLDVNTEAFF. CDR3 nucleotide sequence: TGCGCCAGCAGGTTGGACGTGAACACTGAAGCTTTCTTT. The rearrangement joins TRBV5-1 to TRBJ1-1; D gene unclear. CDR1 is SGHRS and CDR2 is YFSETQ in the germline V gene. The CDR3 runs to 13 residues.

V usage is TRBV7-2 and J usage is TRBJ2-3; tentative D call: TRBD2 (6 bases). CDR3 length equals 15 residues. The germline V gene encodes CDR1 SGHTA and CDR2 FQGNSA. V was trimmed by 5 bases and J by 2 bases, leaving 14 bases between them. The CDR3 DNA is TGTGCCAGCAGCAAGGGACTCTCCTTCACAGATACGCAGTATTTT. It is translated as CASSKGLSFTDTQYF.

A few counts support this clone. The chain carries TRBV29-1 and TRBJ1-2; 8 nucleotides line up with TRBD1. Looked up from germline, CDR1 is SQVTM and CDR2 is ANQGSEA. Trimming cost V 7 bases and J 10 bases; bases outside gene matches: 17. CDR3 length equals 14 residues. CDR3 in amino acids: CSASHTTGADAYTF. CDR3 DNA: TGCAGCGCCTCACATACGACAGGGGCGGACGCCTACACCTTC. Full variable domain (remainder filled in from reference TRBV29-1 and TRBJ1-2): SAVISQKPSRDICQRGTSLTIQCQVDSQVTMMFWYRQQPGQSLTLIATANQGSEATYESGFVIDKFPISRPNLTFSTLTVSNMSPEDSSIYLCSASHTTGADAYTFGSGTRLTVV.

This chain links TRBV29-1 with TRBJ1-2, with 10 bases that match TRBD1. The V segment lost 6 bases and the J segment 3 bases; nucleotides outside the gene matches: 7. Germline V gives CDR1 SQVTM, CDR2 ANQGSEA. The CDR3 length is 14 residues. CDR3 in DNA: TGCAGCGTCCAAGGCGGACAGGGGGACTATGGCTACACCTTC. Its protein is CSVQGGQGDYGYTF.

This clone has only a few counts. The chain couples TRBV11-2 to TRBJ2-1, with unresolved D. Per germline, CDR1 SGHAT and CDR2 FQNNGV. V lost 5 bases and J 0 bases, leaving 17 bases between the germline ends. The CDR3 has 17 residues. The CDR3 region has the DNA TGTGCCAGCAGCCCGCGAGAGACTGTGAGCTCCTACAATGAGCAGTTCTTC. Amino acids: CASSPRETVSSYNEQFF.

The J gene is TRBJ1-6, the V gene TRBV9; a possible D gene is TRBD1 (5 bases). The length of the CDR3 is 15 residues. Deletions cut 4 bases from V and 6 bases from J, with 14 bases between. From germline, CDR1 is SGDLS and CDR2 YYNGEE. The CDR3 DNA is TGTGCCAGCAGCTCCCTGCCGGGGGGTAATTCACCCCTCCACTTT. Residues: CASSSLPGGNSPLHF.

This clone has just a few counts. V usage is TRBV5-1 and J usage is TRBJ2-7; 7 nucleotides agree with TRBD1. J gave up 1 base and V 3 bases, and 10 bases lay outside the gene matches. The CDR3 length is 16 residues. Germline V CDR1 and CDR2: SGHRS, YFSETQ. The CDR3 DNA sequence: TGCGCCAGCAGCTCGGGACACGACAGGGTTTCCTACGAGCAGTACTTC. It is translated as CASSSGHDRVSYEQYF. Complete variable domain (other parts from reference TRBV5-1 and TRBJ2-7): KAGVTQTPRYLIKTRGQQVTLSCSPISGHRSVSWYQQTPGQGLQFLFEYFSETQRNKGNFPGRFSGRQFSNSRSEMNVSTLELGDSALYLCASSSGHDRVSYEQYFGPGTRLTVT.

This clone was seen more than once but under ten times. The chain carries TRBV18 and TRBJ1-2; 8 nucleotides match TRBD1. The ends lost 2 bases at V and 4 bases at J; junction bases unmatched: 0. Germline CDR1 reads KGHSH; CDR2 reads LQKENI. This CDR3 has 13 amino acids. The CDR3 DNA sequence: TGTGCCAGCTCACCAGGGACAGGCTATGGCTACACCTTC. Translation gives CASSPGTGYGYTF.

The chain recombines TRBV6-5 with TRBJ2-3, with 7 bases identical to TRBD2. Losses at the gene ends were 6 bases for V and 6 bases for J; bases not matched to a gene: 9. The CDR3 length is 14 residues. Germline CDR1 MNHEY, CDR2 SVGAGI. The CDR3 DNA reads as TGTGCCAGCAGCTCTAGCGGCCTTGGGGATACGCAGTATTTT. Its translation is CASSSSGLGDTQYF.

The rearrangement links TRBV29-1 to TRBJ2-3; 7 nucleotides match TRBD2. The CDR3 extends over 14 amino acids. V gave up 4 bases and J gave up 0 bases; unmatched junction bases: 4. CDR1 SQVTM and CDR2 ANQGSEA come from the germline V gene. The CDR3 region is CSVVSSGSTDTQYF. The CDR3 bases are TGCAGCGTTGTATCTAGCGGAAGCACAGATACGCAGTATTTT.

This chain uses TRBV7-2 with TRBJ2-2, with a possible D match to TRBD1 (6 bases). The germline V gene encodes CDR1 SGHTA and CDR2 FQGNSA. The V end was cut by 8 bases, the J end by 1 base, with 8 bases between. This CDR3 is 13 amino acids long. For the CDR3, the DNA is TGTGCCAGCGGGACAATGAACACCGGGGAGCTGTTTTTT. Its protein is CASGTMNTGELFF.

The sample holds a few counts of this clone. The J gene is TRBJ2-3, the V gene TRBV10-3, with 12 bases lining up with TRBD2. V was pared by 8 bases and J by 4 bases, with 4 bases of the junction left unmatched. Germline V gene lookup returns CDR1 ENHRY and CDR2 SYGVKD. The CDR3 has 14 amino acids. CDR3 amino acids: CAIGTSGQADTQYF. CDR3 DNA: TGTGCCATCGGGACTAGCGGGCAAGCAGATACGCAGTATTTT.

This clone was seen only a few times. V is TRBV18 and J is TRBJ2-1; 7 bases match TRBD2. CDR1 is KGHSH and CDR2 is LQKENI in the germline V gene. The CDR3 sequence is 15 residues long. V shed 5 bases, J shed 4 bases, and the junction held 8 bases outside the gene matches. The CDR3 reads CASSFRLAAYNEQFF. CDR3 in DNA: TGTGCCAGCTCATTCCGACTAGCAGCGTACAATGAGCAGTTCTTC.

This clone was observed a handful of times. This chain uses TRBV19 with TRBJ1-2; D is possibly TRBD1 (6 bases). V was cut by 5 bases and J by 5 bases, with 12 bases left in between. The length of the CDR3 is 13 residues. Germline CDR1 is LNHDA and CDR2 is SQIVND (reference sequence). The CDR3, as DNA: TGTGCCAGTAGTCTTGCGGACAGATATGGCTACACCTTC. This sequence encodes CASSLADRYGYTF.

Only a few counts were recorded for this clone. The chain recombines TRBV14 with TRBJ1-3; D remains ambiguous. Between the trimmed V and J ends, which lost 1 base and 0 bases, there was a span of 10 bases. The germline V gene encodes CDR1 SGHDN and CDR2 FVKESK. This CDR3 contains 16 residues. CDR3 coding DNA: TGTGCCAGCAGCCAAGCTGGGTGGTCCTCTGGAAACACCATATATTTT. Its protein is CASSQAGWSSGNTIYF.

This clone appeared a few times. The chain carries TRBV5-6 and TRBJ2-3; 10 bases line up with TRBD1. This CDR3 is built from 15 residues. J lost 2 bases, V lost 8 bases, and 8 bases had no gene match. Germline V CDR1 and CDR2: SGHDT, YYEEEE. The DNA of the CDR3 is TGTGCCAGTTCACCGGGACAGGGGACCACAGATACGCAGTATTTT. Translation gives CASSPGQGTTDTQYF.

The J gene is TRBJ1-5, the V gene TRBV2, with a possible D match to TRBD1 (6 bases). This CDR3 contains 15 residues. V was clipped by 7 bases and J by 3 bases, with 16 bases between them. CDR1 is SNHLY and CDR2 is FYNNEI in the germline V gene. In nucleotides, the CDR3 is TGTGCCAGCACGGCCGGGACAAAACACAATCAGCCCCAGCATTTT. Its protein is CASTAGTKHNQPQHF.

The chain employs TRBV4-3 and TRBJ1-4; D is uncertain. V lost 2 bases, J lost 7 bases, and 23 bases lay in between. The CDR3 is made up of 18 amino acids. CDR1 is LGHNA and CDR2 is YSLEER in the germline V gene. The CDR3 sequence: CASSQHRPRFGDAEKLFF. CDR3 in DNA: TGCGCCAGCAGCCAACATCGACCAAGATTCGGAGACGCTGAAAAACTGTTTTTT.

The chain recombines TRBV18 with TRBJ1-6, with 9 nucleotides matching TRBD1. The CDR3 runs to 13 residues. In germline, CDR1 is KGHSH, CDR2 LQKENI. The trim removed 6 bases at V and 8 bases at J, leaving 2 bases unmatched. The DNA for the CDR3 is TGTGCCAGCTCGGACAGGGGTGATTCACCCCTCCACTTT. Protein sequence: CASSDRGDSPLHF.

This clone was detected a few times. V usage is TRBV4-3 and J usage is TRBJ2-5; 13 bases are shared with TRBD2. V shed 4 bases, J shed 3 bases, and the junction held 5 bases outside the gene matches. There are 16 residues in the CDR3. Germline loops: CDR1 LGHNA, CDR2 YSLEER. CDR3 nucleotide sequence: TGCGCCAGCAGCCCACTAGCGGGAGGGCCGGAAGAGACCCAGTACTTC. Amino acid sequence: CASSPLAGGPEETQYF.

The V gene is TRBV11-3, the J gene TRBJ1-3; unclear D gene. Trimming took 5 bases from V and 0 from J, leaving 11 bases between them. Germline V gene lookup returns CDR1 SGHNT and CDR2 YENEEA. The CDR3 length is 15 residues. CDR3 bases: TGTGCCAGCAGCCAACGAAGGTCCTCTGGAAACACCATATATTTT. Its protein product is CASSQRRSSGNTIYF.

This clone was seen only a few times. The gene calls are TRBV13 and TRBJ1-1; no clear D gene. The germline CDR1 and CDR2 sequences are PRHDT and FYEKMQ (reference sequence). V lost 1 base to trimming and J lost 8 bases, with 5 bases between them. The CDR3 sequence is 11 residues long. CDR3 sequence reads: CASSLVTEAFF. The CDR3, as DNA: TGTGCCAGCAGCTTAGTTACGGAAGCTTTCTTT.

In nucleotides, the CDR3 is TGTGCCTGGATACGGGGTGGGCACGGCAATGAGCAGTTCTTC. Translating gives CAWIRGGHGNEQFF. The chain employs TRBV30 and TRBJ2-1, with D perhaps matching TRBD2 (5 bases). Trimming removed 4 bases from V and 6 bases from J, with 16 bases in between. The CDR3 sequence is 14 residues long. In germline, CDR1 is GTSNPN, CDR2 SVGIG (reference sequence).